These T cell receptor beta chains were read from a single sample in a study of CD8+ T cells in alopecia areata. The method was immunoSEQ multiplex PCR; TCRdb's version includes in-frame clones alone and lacks a portion of them. This table holds under 250,000 clones, roughly 56% found once. This specimen consisted of CD4+ T cells sorted from blood, obtained at week 4, from a patient treated with tofacitinib. The receptor set was obtained from a human donor with alopecia areata. Both conserved end residues are part of each CDR3. D genes are given only for firm matches. Not every row has a clone size; where given, it reads once, few, many or a size class.

j_call v_call clone_size d_call cdr3_nt cdr3_aa
TRBJ1-6 TRBV5-1 . . TGCGCCAGCAGCTTAGACGTCCCATCCCCACTCCACTTT CASSLDVPSPLHF
TRBJ2-2 TRBV29-1 . TRBD1 TGCAGCGTCGTTTCGGGACAGGTGACCGGGGAGCTGTTTTTT CSVVSGQVTGELFF
TRBJ1-6 TRBV15 . TRBD1 TGTGCCACCAGCAGAGATGGACAGGGGAATTCACCCCTCCACTTT CATSRDGQGNSPLHF
TRBJ2-7 TRBV5-6 few . TGTGCCAGCAGCTTTGCGCGAGGGGAGCAGTACTTC CASSFARGEQYF
TRBJ2-3 TRBV27 . TRBD2 TGTGCCAGCAGTCGGGGACTAGCGGGGGCGGATACGCAGTATTTT CASSRGLAGADTQYF
TRBJ1-1 TRBV9 . . TGTGCCAGCAGCGTAGATTCATGGGGGACCACTGAAGCTTTCTTT CASSVDSWGTTEAFF
TRBJ2-2 TRBV7-2 . TRBD1 TGTGCCAGCAGCTTTGGACAGGGGTGGACCGGGGAGCTGTTTTTT CASSFGQGWTGELFF
TRBJ1-1 TRBV2 . . TGTGCCAGCAGTGAAGCGCAGTCGACAGATGAAGCTTTCTTT CASSEAQSTDEAFF
TRBJ1-1 TRBV10-3 few . TGTGCCATCAGTGAGGGGGTGAACACTGAAGCTTTCTTT CAISEGVNTEAFF
TRBJ2-5 TRBV29-1 . TRBD2 TGCAGCGTTGGGGAAGCGGGGAAAGAGACCCAGTACTTC CSVGEAGKETQYF
TRBJ2-7 TRBV6-5 . . TGTGCCAGCAGCCCCGAGGGCGGGACCTACGAGCAGTACTTC CASSPEGGTYEQYF
TRBJ2-7 TRBV10-3 few . TGTGCCATCAGGGCAACGGTCGGCAGGGCTAACTCCTACGAGCAGTACTTC CAIRATVGRANSYEQYF
TRBJ2-5 TRBV25-1 . . TGTGCCAGCAGTGATCAGGCAGGGAAAGAGACCCAGTACTTC CASSDQAGKETQYF
TRBJ2-2 TRBV6-1 . . TGTGCCAGCAGTGGGGCTCCCTACACCGGGGAGCTGTTTTTT CASSGAPYTGELFF
TRBJ2-1 TRBV7-2 few TRBD2 TGTGCCAGCAGCTTAGCGGCTAGCGGGTACTACAATGAGCAGTTCTTC CASSLAASGYYNEQFF
TRBJ1-6 TRBV27 . TRBD1 TGTGCCAGCACCACCGGACAGGGGAATTCACCCCTCCACTTT CASTTGQGNSPLHF
TRBJ1-6 TRBV30 . . TGTGCCTGGAAACGGCAGGGAAATAATTCACCCCTCCACTTT CAWKRQGNNSPLHF